Each of the 15 T cell receptor beta chains below was sequenced from the same sample in a study of CD8+ T cells in alopecia areata. In each case, RNA was isolated and then reverse transcribed into cDNA as the sequencing template. Sequencing used immunoSEQ multiplex PCR; TCRdb keeps in-frame clones, though not all of them. The sample lists roughly 110,000 clones, none appearing once, the ten largest making up around 20%. Sequencing input: lesional skin. The receptors were gathered from a C3H/HeJ mouse with alopecia areata. The MHC haplotype of the strain is H2-k.

To note about this clone: Here the gene names and germline are mouse. The read ends 4 residues before the CDR3 terminus; that terminus is restored from the germline J gene. The chain carries TRBV13-1 and TRBJ2-5; 9 nucleotides line up with TRBD1. Germline V CDR1 and CDR2: NSHNY, SYGAGN. This CDR3 has 14 amino acids. The CDR3 spells CASSGDREGDTQYF. The part of the CDR3 DNA that was read is TGTGCCAGCAGTGGGGACAGGGAAGGAGAC.

A remark on this clone: Gene names and germline match the mouse. Sequencing ends 4 residues short of the CDR3 end; the germline J gene provides the rest. This chain links TRBV1 with TRBJ1-2; perhaps TRBD1 as D (6 bases). Germline V CDR1 and CDR2: NSQYPW, LRSPGD (reference sequence). Trimming cost V 0 bases and J 3 bases, with 14 bases left between them. This CDR3 is built from 16 residues. The CDR3 region is CTCSADLRRGDSDYTF. The CDR3 bases that were read are TGCACCTGCAGTGCAGATCTACGCAGGGGAGACTCC.

In this sample, this clone turned up a few times. Gene names and germline refer to mouse. The sequenced CDR3 bases are TGCACCTGCAGTGCCAGACAGGGGAGAAACTCC. Translated: CTCSARQGRNS. The full CDR3 protein is CTCSARQGRNSDYTF. The rearrangement uses TRBV1 and TRBJ1-2; 8 nucleotides line up with TRBD1. Read data end 4 residues before the CDR3 end; the end is taken from the germline J gene. The CDR3 loop spans 15 amino acids. Looked up from germline, CDR1 is NSQYPW and CDR2 is LRSPGD (reference sequence). Trimming at V came to 3 bases and at J to 1 base, leaving 4 bases not matched to a gene.

This clone was seen many times. Germline and genes: mouse. Coverage ceases 4 residues before the CDR3 finishes, and the germline J gene fills in the end. The chain joins TRBV13-3 to TRBJ2-3; D remains ambiguous. The V end lost 6 bases, the J end lost 1 base, and 6 bases lay between the germline ends. Germline CDR1 and CDR2: NNHDY and SYVADS. This CDR3 has 12 residues. The CDR3 here is CASTEGAETLYF. CDR3 bases read: TGTGCCAGCACCGAGGGTGCAGAA.

Remarks on this clone: Mouse gene names and germline throughout. The missing CDR3 end, 4 residues past where the read stops, is filled in from the germline J gene. Other DNA sequences in this specimen translate into the identical CDR3. This chain joins TRBV17 and TRBJ2-5; 10 bases match TRBD2. The germline V gene has CDR1 MNHDT and CDR2 YYDKIL. This CDR3 has 16 amino acids. The CDR3 region is CASSRDRDWGKDTQYF. The CDR3 DNA, read in part, is TGTGCTAGCAGTAGAGATCGGGACTGGGGAAAGGAC.

A note on this clone: Any gene name here is a mouse gene name. The read ends 4 residues early relative to the CDR3; the germline J gene fills the gap. V and J are TRBV13-3 and TRBJ2-1, with D tentatively TRBD1 (6 bases). This CDR3 spans 14 amino acids. V lost 4 bases and J 4 bases, leaving 12 bases between the germline ends. Germline V gives CDR1 NNHDY, CDR2 SYVADS. The CDR3 DNA, read in part, is TGTGCCAGCAGTCAGGGCAGGGGTTATGCT. It yields the protein CASSQGRGYA. The full-length CDR3 reads as CASSQGRGYAEQFF.

Turning to this clone: The translated DNA and TCRdb's protein are not identical at residue 10; the protein here was translated from the DNA. The listed genes are named as in mouse. Coverage ceases 3 residues before the CDR3 finishes, and the germline J gene fills in the end. The V gene is TRBV19, the J gene TRBJ1-3; the D is unclear. V lost 3 bases and J lost 3, with 7 bases in between. Per the germline V gene, CDR1 is FNHDT and CDR2 is SITEND (reference sequence). CDR3 length: 13 amino acids. CDR3 bases read: TGTGCCAGCAGTAGTGGGTTTGGAAATACG. Translating gives CASSSGFGNT. The entire CDR3 protein is CASSSGFGNTLYF.

A word on this clone: Mouse names are used for the genes. CDR3 in amino acids: CAWTPMDRDSDYTF. The sequenced part of the CDR3 DNA is TGTGCCTGGACCCCCATGGACAGGGACTCC. J is TRBJ1-2 and V is TRBV31; 8 positions match TRBD1. The observed sequence ends 4 residues before the CDR3 terminus, with the missing tail filled in from the germline J gene. V was clipped by 4 bases and J by 3 bases; unmatched bases: 7. Germline V gene sequence: CDR1 GKSSPN, CDR2 SITVG. The CDR3 extends over 14 amino acids.

Of note for this clone: Genes and germline come from the mouse. The read terminates 4 residues before the CDR3 end, so the remaining end is supplied by the germline J gene. The same CDR3 is also encoded by other DNA sequences in this sample. The genes are TRBV19 and TRBJ2-5, with D possibly TRBD1 on 6 matching bases. CDR3 length: 13 residues. The germline V gene has CDR1 FNHDT and CDR2 SITEND (reference sequence). The CDR3 protein is CASSPDRKDTQYF. CDR3 bases read: TGTGCCAGCAGCCCGGACAGAAAAGAC.

This clone showed up just a few times. The gene names here belong to mouse. The CDR3 goes on 4 residues after the read ends, and that part is filled in from the germline J gene. The rearrangement uses TRBV13-3 and TRBJ1-4; D is perhaps TRBD1 (5 bases). Trimming stripped 2 bases from V and 3 bases from J, with 11 bases between. CDR1 is NNHDY, CDR2 SYVADS, per germline. The CDR3 loop spans 15 amino acids. CDR3 amino acids: CASSDTGRANERLFF. CDR3 bases read: TGTGCCAGCAGTGACACAGGACGGGCCAACGAA.

As to this clone: The gene names given are mouse names. The CDR3 extends 4 residues past the end of the read, so its final part is completed from the germline J gene. V gene TRBV14 combines with J gene TRBJ2-5; D is unresolved. In germline, CDR1 is SGHDT, CDR2 FRDEAV. This CDR3 is built from 11 residues. Trimming pared 7 bases from V and 3 bases from J, leaving 6 bases between. CDR3: CASVGQDTQYF. Partial CDR3 DNA: TGTGCCAGCGTTGGGCAAGAC. The variable domain in full, with the rest retrieved from reference TRBV14 and TRBJ2-5, is EAGVTQSPRYAVLQEGQAVSFWCDPISGHDTLYWYQQPRDQGPQLLVYFRDEAVIDNSQLPSDRFSAVRPKGTNSTLKIQSAKQGDTATYLCASVGQDTQYFGPGTRLLVL.

Worth noting for this clone: Mouse gene names apply. The CDR3 extends 4 residues past the end of the read, so its final part is completed from the germline J gene. The J gene is TRBJ1-4, the V gene TRBV13-2; a weak D match, TRBD1 (6 bases). This CDR3 is 15 amino acids long. Looked up from germline, CDR1 is NNHNN and CDR2 is SYGAGS (reference sequence). V was cut by 3 bases and J by 5 bases, with 14 bases left in between. The DNA read from the CDR3 is TGTGCCAGCGGTGCCACCGGGACAAGAAACGAA. This codes for CASGATGTRNE. Given in full, the CDR3 is CASGATGTRNERLFF.

This clone has a handful of counts. Gene names denote mouse genes. The CDR3 end lies 4 residues beyond the end of the read and is filled in from the germline J gene. This rearrangement joins TRBV19 to TRBJ2-7; D might be TRBD1 (6 bases). CDR1 is FNHDT and CDR2 is SITEND in the germline V gene (reference sequence). This CDR3 spans 13 amino acids. V lost 2 bases and J 3 bases, leaving 9 bases between the germline ends. The CDR3 here is CASSIVRGYEQYF. The covered CDR3 bases are TGTGCCAGCAGTATCGTCAGGGGCTAT.

On this clone: At residue 13, TCRdb's protein disagrees with the DNA translation; the protein shown here derives from the DNA. Gene names and germline match the mouse. The CDR3 loop is CASSEPGQFSGNTLYF. The CDR3 DNA, read in part, is TGTGCCAGCAGTGAGCCGGGACAATTTTCTGGAAATACG. This sequence joins TRBV13-3 and TRBJ1-3; the D gene is possibly TRBD1 (6 bases). The observed sequence ends 3 residues before the CDR3 terminus, with the missing tail filled in from the germline J gene. Germline CDR1 NNHDY, CDR2 SYVADS. Trimming left V 2 bases short and J 0 bases short, with 12 bases between. The CDR3 sequence is 16 residues long.

This clone was detected only a few times. Any gene name here is a mouse gene name. Read coverage stops 4 residues before the CDR3 terminus; the germline J gene supplies the remainder. The V and J genes are TRBV13-3 and TRBJ2-7; TRBD2 matches 9 bases. CDR1 and CDR2 from the germline V gene are NNHDY and SYVADS. CDR3 length: 13 residues. Trimming took 6 bases from V and 3 from J; bases not matched to a gene: 4. CDR3 sequence: CASKGTGSYEQYF. The part of the CDR3 DNA that was read is TGTGCCAGCAAGGGGACTGGGAGCTAT.